The 18 T cell receptor beta chains given below trace back to one sample, sequenced in a study of tumor and adjacent non-tumor tissue in lung cancer. RNA was extracted from bulk tissue without any cell sorting. Three rounds of nested PCR, following a modified ARM-PCR protocol, produced the TCRbeta library. TCRdb called the multiplex PCR reads again in MiXCR, with one record for every CDR3 protein. This sample has some 100,000 distinct CDR3 sequences, with roughly 73% found just once. What was sequenced was lung tumor tissue. These receptors originate from a woman aged 55-69 years with non-small cell lung cancer.

This clonotype was counted between two and nine times. This CDR3 is CASSSGSGQPQHF. In DNA, the CDR3 is TGTGCCAGCAGTTCAGGGTCGGGACAGCCCCAGCATTTT. The rearrangement joins TRBV28 to TRBJ1-5; D might be TRBD1 (5 bases). This CDR3 is built from 13 residues. CDR1 and CDR2 from the germline V gene are MDHEN and SYDVKM. Trimming removed 4 bases from V and 7 bases from J, with 11 bases in between.

The sample holds one count of this clonotype. Mismatch with germline at one junction end may stem from a read error. The rearrangement links TRBV4-3 to TRBJ2-5; 8 bases agree with TRBD1. This CDR3 contains 16 residues. Looked up from germline, CDR1 is LGHNA and CDR2 is YSLEER. CDR3 sequence: CASSQYIQGAAETQYF. In nucleotides, the CDR3 is TGTGCCAGCAGCCAATATATCCAGGGGGCCGCAGAGACCCAGTACTTC.

Regarding this clonotype: This could be a read error, since a much larger clone is one nucleotide away. The CDR3 sequence is CANNVQGGSQPQHF. CDR3 nucleotides: TGTGCCAACAACGTCCAGGGGGGTTCGCAGCCCCAGCATTTT. The chain uses TRBV6-2 or TRBV6-3 and TRBJ1-5; TRBD1 aligns across 7 bases. The CDR3 extends over 14 amino acids. V shed 10 bases, J shed 7 bases, and the junction held 13 bases outside the gene matches. Per germline, CDR1 MNHEY and CDR2 SVGEGT.

Details on this clonotype: A read error is possible here, since a much larger clone lies one base away. The rearrangement joins TRBV20-1 to TRBJ1-5; D is uncertain. This CDR3 is 13 amino acids long. Germline CDR1 and CDR2: DFQATT and SNEGSKA (reference sequence). The DNA of the CDR3 is TGCAGTGCTATGATGACACCGAATCAGCCCCAGCGTTTT. Its translation is CSAMMTPNQPQRF.

With regard to this clonotype: This CDR3 fails to terminate in the conserved phenylalanine or tryptophan, so it likely reflects a read error. No DNA is shown, since the ends of the CDR3 on it are uncertain; the CDR3 is the one TCRdb lists. The V and J genes are TRBV6-2 or TRBV6-3 and TRBJ2-1; the tabulated D call, TRBD1, remains unverified against the DNA. The CDR3 extends over 17 residues, inclusive of both ends. The germline CDR1 and CDR2 sequences are MNHEY and SVGEGT. The CDR3 is CASSSIMGEQGLNEQLY.

To note about this clonotype: This could be a read error, since a much larger clone is one nucleotide away. The genes are TRBV4-1 and TRBJ1-6; TRBD1 might be the D (6 bases). This CDR3 is built from 16 residues. Looked up from germline, CDR1 is MGHRA and CDR2 is YSYEKL. Trimming removed 2 bases from V and 11 bases from J, with 19 bases in between. CDR3 in amino acids: CASSQSPGHGEAPLHF. The DNA for the CDR3 is TGCGCCAGCAGCCAATCGCCGGGACATGGGGAAGCACCCCTCCACTTT.

Comment on this clonotype: At one end the junction does not follow the germline gene, possibly because of a read error. The rearrangement links TRBV11-2 to TRBJ2-3, with a possible D match to TRBD1 (5 bases). Germline-derived CDR1 and CDR2 are SGHAT and FQNNGV. This CDR3 contains 16 residues. In DNA, the CDR3 is TGTGCCAGCAGCCCCAACAGCGTAATTAGCAGGGATACGCAATATTTT. Protein product: CASSPNSVISRDTQYF. Full variable domain (outside the CDR3, taken from reference TRBV11-2 and TRBJ2-3): EAGVAQSPRYKIIEKRQSVAFWCNPISGHATLYWYQQILGQGPKLLIQFQNNGVVDDSQLPKDRFSAERLKGVDSTLKIQPAKLEDSAVYLCASSPNSVISRDTQYFGPGTRLTVL.

On this clonotype itself: An end of the junction does not agree with germline; a read error may underlie this. This sequence joins TRBV4-1 and TRBJ1-4, with 7 nucleotides matching TRBD1. This CDR3 has 15 amino acids. Germline CDR1 and CDR2: MGHRA and YSYEKL. CDR3 sequence reads: CARSQTGTTNEKLFF. In nucleotides, the CDR3 is TGCGCCAGGAGCCAGACAGGGACAACTAATGAAAAACTGTTCTTT.

This chain connects TRBV28 to TRBJ2-3; D unclear. Germline lookup yields CDR1 MDHEN and CDR2 SYDVKM. V was pared by 5 bases and J by 3 bases, with 12 bases between. The CDR3 totals 14 residues. The DNA for the CDR3 is TGTGCCAGCAGTCCCCAGGTTGGAACAGATACGCAGTATTTT. It encodes CASSPQVGTDTQYF.

This clonotype appeared once. One end of the junction fails to match germline, which may point to a read error. The J gene is TRBJ2-2, the V gene TRBV20-1, with 7 bases that match TRBD2. The CDR3 totals 15 residues. Germline-derived CDR1 and CDR2 are DFQATT and SNEGSKA (reference sequence). CDR3 region: CGASSAGANTEELFF. The CDR3, as DNA: TGCGGTGCTAGTTCGGCGGGAGCGAACACCGAGGAGCTGTTTTTT.

The chain uses TRBV2 and TRBJ2-1; 7 positions agree with TRBD1. CDR1 is SNHLY, CDR2 FYNNEI, per germline. With 4 bases clipped from V and 7 bases from J, the junction kept 4 bases outside the gene matches. CDR3 length: 13 amino acids. The CDR3 bases are TGTGCCAGCAGTGCGACAGGGACGAATGAGCAGTTCTTC. Residues: CASSATGTNEQFF.

The genes are TRBV29-1 and TRBJ2-7; the match to TRBD1 covers 9 bases. Germline V gene lookup returns CDR1 SQVTM and CDR2 ANQGSEA. The CDR3 is 13 residues long. In DNA form, the CDR3 reads TGCATCGTGGTCACGGACAGGGGCAACGAGCAGTACTTC. Encoded protein: CIVVTDRGNEQYF.

This clonotype was seen at least ten times. This sequence joins TRBV4-1 and TRBJ2-1; 9 positions match TRBD1. The CDR3 consists of 19 residues. Trimming at V came to 4 bases and at J to 0 bases, leaving 13 bases not matched to a gene. CDR1 is MGHRA, CDR2 YSYEKL, per germline. In nucleotides, the CDR3 is TGCGCCAGCAGCCTCCTACCGGGACAGGGAAGAGGCTCCTACAATGAGCAGTTCTTC. Encoded protein: CASSLLPGQGRGSYNEQFF.

The chain has TRBV20-1 and TRBJ2-7, with D possibly matching TRBD1 (6 bases). V was shortened by 3 bases and J by 5 bases, with 17 bases between the two germline ends. The CDR3 is 14 residues long. Per germline, CDR1 DFQATT and CDR2 SNEGSKA (reference sequence). For the CDR3, the DNA is TGCAGTGCTAGCAACCTAGCAGGGGACAACGAGCAGTACTTC. This sequence encodes CSASNLAGDNEQYF.

This clonotype was seen more than once but under ten times. It may be a read error: a sequence one base away is much more abundant. The chain joins TRBV12-3 or TRBV12-4 to TRBJ1-2; D might be TRBD1 (6 bases). CDR3 length: 14 residues. CDR3 sequence: CTSREQGIDYGYTF. CDR3 bases: TGTACCAGCCGCGAACAGGGCATAGACTATGGCTACACCTTC.

This clonotype was picked up a small number of times. CDR3 coding DNA: TGTGCCAGCAGCCCCCTCTTAGGGGGGAGTCACTACAATGAGCAGTTCTTC. It encodes CASSPLLGGSHYNEQFF. The rearrangement joins TRBV11-2 to TRBJ2-1; TRBD1 or TRBD2 may be the D gene (6 bases each). The germline gives CDR1 SGHAT, CDR2 FQNNGV. CDR3 length: 17 residues. Trimming took off 5 bases at V and 3 bases at J, with 20 bases between the two ends.

This chain links TRBV6-4 with TRBJ1-2; D might be TRBD1 (5 bases). The ends were cut back, 6 bases at V and 0 bases at J, with 11 bases in the middle. The CDR3 loop spans 14 amino acids. In germline, CDR1 is MRHNA, CDR2 SNTAGT. CDR3 region: CASRPGPSNYGYTF. The CDR3 nucleotides are TGTGCCAGCAGGCCGGGACCATCTAACTATGGCTACACCTTC.

For this clonotype: Sequence at one end of the junction differs from germline and may be a read error. The CDR3 DNA reads as TGTGTCAGCAGCCCCCGGGGGGTTGGTGACACTGAAGCTTTTTTT. Its protein product is CVSSPRGVGDTEAFF. V is TRBV11-2 and J is TRBJ1-1; D possibly corresponds to TRBD1 (5 bases). This CDR3 has 15 amino acids. Germline values: CDR1 SGHAT, CDR2 FQNNGV.